This T cell receptor (beta chain) was profiled in a study of neurological immune-mediated disorders. Many counts were recorded for this clonotype. Use was made of approximately 1 million CD4+ or CD8+ T cells in sorted libraries. Synthesis of cDNA was performed by 5'RACE using 10-nucleotide random UMIs. In each sequencing run, over 180 million TCR-beta sequences were generated from 15-18 subjects. One entry per CDR3 protein, called by TCRdb with MiXCR from the 5' RACE reads. The sample consists of just over 30,000 distinct CDR3 sequences, approximately 5% of them appearing once. CDR1 is SGHVS, CDR2 FQNEAQ, per germline. This CDR3 comprises 15 residues. Trimming shortened V by 5 bases and J by 3 bases, and 13 bases separated the two germline ends.

The sequence came from a woman aged 50 to 60 in good health. The rearrangement links TRBV7-8 to TRBJ2-2; D tentatively reads TRBD1 or TRBD2 (5 bases each). What was sequenced was CD4+ T cells from blood. CDR3 DNA sequence: TGTGCCAGCAGCCAGGAATGGGGGTACACCGGGGAGCTGTTTTTT. Amino acid sequence: CASSQEWGYTGELFF.